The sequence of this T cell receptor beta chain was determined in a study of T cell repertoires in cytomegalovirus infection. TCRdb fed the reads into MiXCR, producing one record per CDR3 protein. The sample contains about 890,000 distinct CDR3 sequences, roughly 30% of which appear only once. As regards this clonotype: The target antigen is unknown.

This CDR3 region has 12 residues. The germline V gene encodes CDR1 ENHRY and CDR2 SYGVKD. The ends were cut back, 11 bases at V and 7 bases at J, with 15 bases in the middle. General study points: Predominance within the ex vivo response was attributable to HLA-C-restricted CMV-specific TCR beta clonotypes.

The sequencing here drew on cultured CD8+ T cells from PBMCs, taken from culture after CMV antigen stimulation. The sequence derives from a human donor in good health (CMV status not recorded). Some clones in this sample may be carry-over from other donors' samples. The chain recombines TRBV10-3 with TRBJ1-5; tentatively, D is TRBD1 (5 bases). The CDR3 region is CAAWGEEQPQHF. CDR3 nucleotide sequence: TGTGCCGCCTGGGGGGAAGAGCAGCCCCAGCATTTT.